The T cell receptor (beta chain) described here comes from a study of T cells in Graves' hyperthyroidism and ophthalmopathy. The overall study: Peripheral blood was taken when the disease was first diagnosed, before any treatment began.

Comment on this clonotype: Its antigen remains unidentified.

V was trimmed by 8 bases and J by 1 base, leaving 11 bases between them. CDR3 length: 13 residues. CDR1 is MDHEN, CDR2 SYDVKM, per germline. There were TCR beta CDR3 regions amplified from RNA transcripts. An initial round of RT-PCR targeting the TCR CDR3 relied on the HTBI primer set. One entry per CDR3 protein results from TCRdb running MiXCR on the multiplex PCR reads. The table has about 350,000 distinct CDR3 sequences, over 15% seen once; the top ten hold 15% to 19%. Whole-study results and caveats: Onset of ophthalmopathy came a median approximately 6.5 months after the model predicted it.

The clonotype was recovered from a woman in her 40s with Graves' ophthalmopathy. Sequencing was performed on blood. The V and J genes are TRBV28 and TRBJ1-1; D gene uncertain. CDR3 amino acids: CASSRLTNTEAFF. In DNA, the CDR3 is TGTGCCAGCTCCCGACTGACGAACACTGAAGCTTTCTTT. The full variable domain, rest sourced from reference TRBV28 and TRBJ1-1, is DVKVTQSSRYLVKRTGEKVFLECVQDMDHENMFWYRQDPGLGLRLIYFSYDVKMKEKGDIPEGYSVSREKKERFSLILESASTNQTSMYLCASSRLTNTEAFFGQGTRLTVV.